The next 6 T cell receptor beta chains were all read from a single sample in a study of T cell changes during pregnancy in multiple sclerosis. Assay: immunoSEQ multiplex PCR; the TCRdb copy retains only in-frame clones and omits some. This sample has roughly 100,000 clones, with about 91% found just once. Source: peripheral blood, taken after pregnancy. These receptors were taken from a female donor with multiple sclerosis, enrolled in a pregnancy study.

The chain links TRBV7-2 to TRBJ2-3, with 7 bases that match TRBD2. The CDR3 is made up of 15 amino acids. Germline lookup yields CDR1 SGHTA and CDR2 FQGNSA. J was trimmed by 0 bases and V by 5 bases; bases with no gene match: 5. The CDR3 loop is CASSQQAGSTDTQYF. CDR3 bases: TGTGCCAGCAGCCAACAAGCGGGGAGCACAGATACGCAGTATTTT.

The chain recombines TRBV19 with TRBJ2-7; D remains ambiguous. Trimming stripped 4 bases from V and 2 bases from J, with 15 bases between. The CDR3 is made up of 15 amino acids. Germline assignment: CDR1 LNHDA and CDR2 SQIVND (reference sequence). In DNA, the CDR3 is TGTGCCAGTAGTAGTCCCTCCGACATGACCTACGAGCAGTACTTC. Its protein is CASSSPSDMTYEQYF.

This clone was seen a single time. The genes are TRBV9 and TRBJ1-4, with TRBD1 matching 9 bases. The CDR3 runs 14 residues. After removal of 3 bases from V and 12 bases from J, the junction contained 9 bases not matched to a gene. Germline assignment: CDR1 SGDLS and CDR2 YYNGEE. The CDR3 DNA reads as TGTGCCAGCAGCGCCCTAGGGACAGGGACTGAACTGTTTTTT. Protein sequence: CASSALGTGTELFF.

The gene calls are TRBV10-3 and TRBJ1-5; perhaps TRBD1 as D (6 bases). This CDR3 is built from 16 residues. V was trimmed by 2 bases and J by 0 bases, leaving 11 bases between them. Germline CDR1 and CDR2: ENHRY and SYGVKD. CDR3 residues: CAISEGSGASNQPQHF. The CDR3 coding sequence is TGTGCCATCAGTGAGGGGTCAGGGGCTAGCAATCAGCCCCAGCATTTT.

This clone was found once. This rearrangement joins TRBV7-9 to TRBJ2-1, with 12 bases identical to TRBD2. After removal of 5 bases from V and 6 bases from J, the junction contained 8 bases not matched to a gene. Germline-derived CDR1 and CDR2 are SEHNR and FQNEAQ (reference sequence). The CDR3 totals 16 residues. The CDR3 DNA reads TGTGCCAGCAGCCCCCTCGGACTAGCGGGGAGCAATGAGCAGTTCTTC. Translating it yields CASSPLGLAGSNEQFF.

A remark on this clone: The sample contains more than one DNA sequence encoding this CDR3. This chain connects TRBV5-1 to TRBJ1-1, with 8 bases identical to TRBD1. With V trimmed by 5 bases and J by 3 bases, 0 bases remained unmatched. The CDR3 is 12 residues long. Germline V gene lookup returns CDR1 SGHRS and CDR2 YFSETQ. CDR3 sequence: CASRDRDTEAFF. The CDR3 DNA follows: TGCGCCAGCAGGGACAGGGACACTGAAGCTTTCTTT.